Reported below is one T cell receptor beta chain. Antigen unknown. Healthy individuals who donated bone marrow served as the donors. This sample was taken from a study of cytomegalovirus exposure and HLA in healthy donors. 13 Jbeta primers and 60 Vbeta primers were used for the PCR. Profiling relied on immunoSEQ multiplex PCR, and the TCRdb table lists in-frame clones only, not all of them. The profile covers 75,000 to 80,000 clones, with around four fifths appearing a single time and about 8.2% taken by the ten largest. CDR1 and CDR2 (germline): MDHEN, SYDVKM. This CDR3 contains 18 residues. After removal of 3 bases from V and 0 bases from J, the junction contained 7 bases not matched to a gene. Study observations and caveats: Clonal expansion, a later analysis showed, was greater in HLA-associated TCR beta chains than in equally common others. In a later analysis, CMV-associated beta chains were mostly HLA-associated, it appeared.

This TCR derives from a middle-aged woman in good health and CMV-seropositive. Material for sequencing was PBMCs. The chain uses TRBV28 and TRBJ2-6, with 8 bases matching TRBD1. The CDR3 is CASSLSLDRVSGANVLTF. The CDR3 DNA reads as TGTGCCAGCAGTTTGTCTCTGGACAGGGTCTCTGGGGCCAACGTCCTGACTTTC.